This is a list of T cell receptor beta chains from one sample in a study of regulatory T cells in long-lasting Graves disease. TCRdb used MiXCR to reprocess the multiplex PCR reads, holding one entry per CDR3 protein. The sample lists about 470,000 distinct CDR3 sequences, 15% occurring once. The data also belong to a second study, concerning T cells in Graves' hyperthyroidism and ophthalmopathy.

This sample comprised peripheral blood mononuclear cells (PBMCs), obtained at new diagnosis, from a patient treated with antithyroid drugs. These receptors were taken from a woman in her twenties or thirties with Graves disease. CDR3s include the opening cysteine and the closing phenylalanine or tryptophan. Fields, in order: J gene, D gene, clone size, V gene, CDR3 DNA, CDR3 protein. The D gene is left open where the match is weak. Expanded clones are given a class, and other clones once, few, many or no size at all.

J gene: TRBJ2-1
D gene: TRBD2
clone size: many
V gene: TRBV6-1
CDR3 DNA: TGTGCCAGCAGTCCTTCCGGACTAGCGGGAGCAGTCGAGCAGTTCTTC
CDR3 protein: CASSPSGLAGAVEQFF

J gene: TRBJ2-7
D gene: -
clone size: many
V gene: TRBV13
CDR3 DNA: TGTGCCAGCAGCTTGCCCTCGAGAGGCACAAGCTCCTACGAGCAGTACTTC
CDR3 protein: CASSLPSRGTSSYEQYF

J gene: TRBJ2-2
D gene: TRBD2
clone size: many
V gene: TRBV7-2
CDR3 DNA: TGTGCCAGCAGCTTAAATTTGCTAGCGGCCGGGGAGCTGTTTTTT
CDR3 protein: CASSLNLLAAGELFF

J gene: TRBJ2-7
D gene: -
clone size: many
V gene: TRBV20-1
CDR3 DNA: TGCAGTGCCCAAGGACAGACTAAGGTGGTGCAGTACTTC
CDR3 protein: CSAQGQTKVVQYF

J gene: TRBJ2-5
D gene: TRBD2
clone size: many
V gene: TRBV6-1
CDR3 DNA: TGTGCCAGCAGCGAAGTACCGGGACTAGCGGGAGTAGGGGAGACCCAGTACTTC
CDR3 protein: CASSEVPGLAGVGETQYF

J gene: TRBJ1-6
D gene: TRBD1
clone size: many
V gene: TRBV7-9
CDR3 DNA: TGTGCCAGCAGCACCAGGACAGGGGGCGGATCACCCCTCCACTTT
CDR3 protein: CASSTRTGGGSPLHF

J gene: TRBJ2-1
D gene: -
clone size: many
V gene: TRBV15
CDR3 DNA: TGTGCCACCAGCCTAGAGATAGGTCGGAATGAGCAGTTCTTC
CDR3 protein: CATSLEIGRNEQFF

J gene: TRBJ2-7
D gene: -
clone size: few
V gene: TRBV24-1
CDR3 DNA: TGTGCCACCAGTGATTTGAGGTCCAATAGTCCCCTCGAGCAGTACTTC
CDR3 protein: CATSDLRSNSPLEQYF

J gene: TRBJ2-3
D gene: -
clone size: -
V gene: TRBV11-3
CDR3 DNA: TGTGCCAGCAGCCTCGGCGGTAGCCCGGCAGATACGCAGTATTTT
CDR3 protein: CASSLGGSPADTQYF

J gene: TRBJ2-6
D gene: TRBD2
clone size: many
V gene: TRBV15
CDR3 DNA: TGTGCCACCAGCAGAGATGGGGAGGGAACCGGGGCCAACGTCCTGACTTTC
CDR3 protein: CATSRDGEGTGANVLTF

J gene: TRBJ2-7
D gene: -
clone size: many
V gene: TRBV20-1
CDR3 DNA: TGCAGTGCCCCGGGTCGGCCGTCCTACGAGCAGTACTTC
CDR3 protein: CSAPGRPSYEQYF

J gene: TRBJ2-5
D gene: TRBD2
clone size: few
V gene: TRBV20-1
CDR3 DNA: TGCAGTGCTAGGGGGTTGGGACTAGCGGGAGGGCCGGGGGAGATCCAGTACTTC
CDR3 protein: CSARGLGLAGGPGEIQYF

J gene: TRBJ2-7
D gene: -
clone size: few
V gene: TRBV30
CDR3 DNA: TGTGCCTGGAGTTCAGGCGGGGCCGAATGGGGGTCCGAGCAGTACTTC
CDR3 protein: CAWSSGGAEWGSEQYF

J gene: TRBJ1-2
D gene: -
clone size: few
V gene: TRBV7-9
CDR3 DNA: TGTGCCAGCAGCTTAGGCCTTGAGGGGACCGGCTATGGCTACACCTTC
CDR3 protein: CASSLGLEGTGYGYTF

J gene: TRBJ2-7
D gene: TRBD1
clone size: few
V gene: TRBV12-3/TRBV12-4
CDR3 DNA: TGTGCCAGCAGTTTTCTTTCCTTACAGGGGCCCAATTACGAGCAGTACTTC
CDR3 protein: CASSFLSLQGPNYEQYF

J gene: TRBJ2-7
D gene: TRBD2
clone size: -
V gene: TRBV7-2
CDR3 DNA: TGTGCCAGCAGCTTTGAACTAGCGGGATCCGTATACGAGCAGTACTTC
CDR3 protein: CASSFELAGSVYEQYF

J gene: TRBJ2-1
D gene: TRBD1
clone size: many
V gene: TRBV6-4
CDR3 DNA: TGTGCCAGCAGCTCCAGGGGGCCCAGGTTAAGCCACAATGAGCAGTTCTTC
CDR3 protein: CASSSRGPRLSHNEQFF

J gene: TRBJ1-3
D gene: TRBD1
clone size: many
V gene: TRBV12-3/TRBV12-4
CDR3 DNA: TGTGCCAGCAGTCCCGACAGGGGACGGAGAAACACCATATATTTT
CDR3 protein: CASSPDRGRRNTIYF

J gene: TRBJ2-7
D gene: TRBD1
clone size: many
V gene: TRBV6-1
CDR3 DNA: TGTGCCAGCATCAGGTCGGGACAGGGAGGTGAGCAGTACTTC
CDR3 protein: CASIRSGQGGEQYF

J gene: TRBJ2-2
D gene: TRBD2
clone size: many
V gene: TRBV5-1
CDR3 DNA: TGCGCCAGCAGCGTGACTAGCGGGGGGAACACCGGGGAGCTGTTTTTT
CDR3 protein: CASSVTSGGNTGELFF

J gene: TRBJ2-3
D gene: -
clone size: many
V gene: TRBV13
CDR3 DNA: TGTGCCAGCACCGTACTAGGGGAAGATACGCAGTATTTT
CDR3 protein: CASTVLGEDTQYF

J gene: TRBJ1-1
D gene: -
clone size: few
V gene: TRBV28
CDR3 DNA: TGTGCCAGCAGTATAGTTACGAACACTGAAGCTTTCTTT
CDR3 protein: CASSIVTNTEAFF

J gene: TRBJ1-5
D gene: -
clone size: -
V gene: TRBV3-1
CDR3 DNA: TGTGCCAGCAGCCAAAGGGCGGCAGCTGGGGGCCATCAGCCCCAGCATTTT
CDR3 protein: CASSQRAAAGGHQPQHF

J gene: TRBJ2-6
D gene: -
clone size: -
V gene: TRBV5-1
CDR3 DNA: TGTGCCAGCAGCTTGGGCAGGGCTGGGGCCAACGTCCTGACTTTC
CDR3 protein: CASSLGRAGANVLTF

J gene: TRBJ2-1
D gene: -
clone size: many
V gene: TRBV7-2
CDR3 DNA: TGTGCCAGCAGCGAGAGCACTTGGGGCAATGAGCAGTTCTTC
CDR3 protein: CASSESTWGNEQFF

J gene: TRBJ1-5
D gene: -
clone size: many
V gene: TRBV2
CDR3 DNA: TGTGCCAGCAGCGTGGGTATCTGGCAGCCCCAGCATTTT
CDR3 protein: CASSVGIWQPQHF

J gene: TRBJ2-3
D gene: -
clone size: many
V gene: TRBV3-1
CDR3 DNA: TGTGCCAGCAGCCAAGTCCCCTCAGATACGCAGTATTTT
CDR3 protein: CASSQVPSDTQYF

J gene: TRBJ1-5
D gene: TRBD1
clone size: few
V gene: TRBV19
CDR3 DNA: TGTGCCAGTACCAAGGGGACAGATAATCAGCCCCAGCATTTT
CDR3 protein: CASTKGTDNQPQHF

J gene: TRBJ2-5
D gene: -
clone size: -
V gene: TRBV3-1
CDR3 DNA: TGTGCCAGCATAGGACCCCCGGGGAAGACCCAGTACTTC
CDR3 protein: CASIGPPGKTQYF

J gene: TRBJ2-5
D gene: -
clone size: many
V gene: TRBV7-9
CDR3 DNA: TGTGCCAGCAGCTTAGAGGGAGCTGAGACCCAGTACTTC
CDR3 protein: CASSLEGAETQYF

J gene: TRBJ2-3
D gene: TRBD2
clone size: many
V gene: TRBV27
CDR3 DNA: TGTGCCACCACCGCGACTAGCGGGAGGGCCGAGGTGGGAACAGATACGCAGTATTTT
CDR3 protein: CATTATSGRAEVGTDTQYF

J gene: TRBJ2-2
D gene: -
clone size: few
V gene: TRBV7-2
CDR3 DNA: TGTGCCAGCCGGGAGCAGGGAGCGTGGGCCGGGGAGCTGTTTTTT
CDR3 protein: CASREQGAWAGELFF

J gene: TRBJ2-7
D gene: -
clone size: -
V gene: TRBV7-9
CDR3 DNA: TGTGCCAGCAGCTTATATACGGGAGACCTCTCCTACGAGCAGTACTTC
CDR3 protein: CASSLYTGDLSYEQYF

J gene: TRBJ2-1
D gene: TRBD2
clone size: few
V gene: TRBV15
CDR3 DNA: TGTGCCACCAGCAGCGGGGGGTCCCCCCACAATGAGCAGTTCTTC
CDR3 protein: CATSSGGSPHNEQFF

J gene: TRBJ2-3
D gene: TRBD1
clone size: -
V gene: TRBV5-1
CDR3 DNA: TGCGCCAGCAGCTTGGGGACAGGTTCGGCAGATACGCAGTATTTT
CDR3 protein: CASSLGTGSADTQYF

J gene: TRBJ2-1
D gene: TRBD2
clone size: few
V gene: TRBV7-9
CDR3 DNA: TGTGCCAGCCGTGGACTAGCGATTAATGAGCAGTTCTTC
CDR3 protein: CASRGLAINEQFF

J gene: TRBJ2-2
D gene: -
clone size: few
V gene: TRBV2
CDR3 DNA: TGTGCCAGCAGTGACGAGTTTGCGGGGGCCACCGGGGAGCTGTTTTTT
CDR3 protein: CASSDEFAGATGELFF

J gene: TRBJ1-2
D gene: -
clone size: -
V gene: TRBV10-3
CDR3 DNA: TGTGCCATCAGTCCAACCGGGGCTAGGGGCTATGGCTACACCTTC
CDR3 protein: CAISPTGARGYGYTF

J gene: TRBJ1-2
D gene: -
clone size: few
V gene: TRBV4-1
CDR3 DNA: TGCGCCAGCAGCCCCACGGACAGCTTTGTGGGCTATGGCTACACCTTC
CDR3 protein: CASSPTDSFVGYGYTF

J gene: TRBJ2-2
D gene: -
clone size: few
V gene: TRBV24-1
CDR3 DNA: TGTGCCACCAGTTCCAGAGGGACGGCGGATCAAGCGAGCACCGGGGAGCTGTTTTTT
CDR3 protein: CATSSRGTADQASTGELFF

J gene: TRBJ2-6
D gene: -
clone size: -
V gene: TRBV10-3
CDR3 DNA: TGTGCCATCAGTGGAGACCCTTCTTCTGGGGCCAACGTCCTGACTTTC
CDR3 protein: CAISGDPSSGANVLTF

J gene: TRBJ2-5
D gene: -
clone size: many
V gene: TRBV30
CDR3 DNA: TGTGCCTGGAGTCCGGGACTCATAGAGACCCAGTACTTC
CDR3 protein: CAWSPGLIETQYF

J gene: TRBJ2-3
D gene: TRBD2
clone size: many
V gene: TRBV12-3/TRBV12-4
CDR3 DNA: TGTGCCAGCAGTCCTAGCGGGAGTACGGCAGATACGCAGTATTTT
CDR3 protein: CASSPSGSTADTQYF

J gene: TRBJ1-6
D gene: -
clone size: -
V gene: TRBV18
CDR3 DNA: TGTGCCAGCTCCCTCCAGAAACATAATTCACCCCTCCACTTT
CDR3 protein: CASSLQKHNSPLHF

J gene: TRBJ1-4
D gene: -
clone size: -
V gene: TRBV15
CDR3 DNA: TGTGCCACCAAAATGATGAATGAAAAACTGTTTTTT
CDR3 protein: CATKMMNEKLFF

J gene: TRBJ2-7
D gene: -
clone size: many
V gene: TRBV11-2
CDR3 DNA: TGTGCCAGCAGCCGAGGGACCGTAGCTAGCGAGCAGTACTTC
CDR3 protein: CASSRGTVASEQYF

J gene: TRBJ2-3
D gene: TRBD2
clone size: many
V gene: TRBV11-2
CDR3 DNA: TGTGCCGCGGGGCGGGGGTTGGAGCAGTATTTT
CDR3 protein: CAAGRGLEQYF

J gene: TRBJ1-5
D gene: -
clone size: -
V gene: TRBV7-9
CDR3 DNA: TGTGCCAGCAGCTTAGAATCTGCCCGGGGCCTACATCAGCCCCAGCATTTT
CDR3 protein: CASSLESARGLHQPQHF

J gene: TRBJ2-1
D gene: TRBD2
clone size: many
V gene: TRBV18
CDR3 DNA: TGTGCCAGCTCACCACGGCTAGCAGCGGGGCACAATGAGCAGTTCTTC
CDR3 protein: CASSPRLAAGHNEQFF

J gene: TRBJ2-2
D gene: TRBD1
clone size: many
V gene: TRBV30
CDR3 DNA: TGTGCCTGGAACAGGGGTGCCGGGGAGCTGTTTTTT
CDR3 protein: CAWNRGAGELFF

J gene: TRBJ2-3
D gene: -
clone size: many
V gene: TRBV9
CDR3 DNA: TGTGCCAGCAGCGTAGCGGCTAGCACAGATACGCAGTATTTT
CDR3 protein: CASSVAASTDTQYF

J gene: TRBJ1-1
D gene: -
clone size: many
V gene: TRBV3-1
CDR3 DNA: TGTGCCAGCAGCCACGCCATCCATCAGGGGACTGAAGCTTTCTTT
CDR3 protein: CASSHAIHQGTEAFF

J gene: TRBJ1-1
D gene: -
clone size: -
V gene: TRBV11-3
CDR3 DNA: TGTGCCAGCAGCTTAGATATATCTGTGGTTGAAGCTTTCTTT
CDR3 protein: CASSLDISVVEAFF

J gene: TRBJ1-5
D gene: TRBD1
clone size: -
V gene: TRBV30
CDR3 DNA: TGTGCCTGGAGTGTAGGGCAGGGGGGGCGTCAGCCCCAGCATTTT
CDR3 protein: CAWSVGQGGRQPQHF

J gene: TRBJ1-1
D gene: TRBD1
clone size: -
V gene: TRBV15
CDR3 DNA: TGTGCCACCACCCCCCAGGGGGGATGGATGAACACTGAAGCTTTCTTT
CDR3 protein: CATTPQGGWMNTEAFF

J gene: TRBJ2-1
D gene: -
clone size: many
V gene: TRBV7-7
CDR3 DNA: TGTGCCAGCAGTCCGGCGAGGGGGGCGCCCTCGGGGAATGAGCAGTTCTTC
CDR3 protein: CASSPARGAPSGNEQFF

J gene: TRBJ2-1
D gene: TRBD1
clone size: -
V gene: TRBV6-5
CDR3 DNA: TGTGCCAGCAGTTTCCTCCCCACAGGGGGCTCCTACAATGAGCAGTTCTTC
CDR3 protein: CASSFLPTGGSYNEQFF

J gene: TRBJ1-4
D gene: -
clone size: -
V gene: TRBV30
CDR3 DNA: TGTGCCTGGAGTGTAGGTGGGCTTAATGAAAAACTGTCTTTT
CDR3 protein: CAWSVGGLNEKLSF

J gene: TRBJ2-2
D gene: TRBD2
clone size: many
V gene: TRBV20-1
CDR3 DNA: TGCAGTGCTCTGGGGACTAGCGGGAGGGCAACCGGGGAGCTGTTTTTT
CDR3 protein: CSALGTSGRATGELFF